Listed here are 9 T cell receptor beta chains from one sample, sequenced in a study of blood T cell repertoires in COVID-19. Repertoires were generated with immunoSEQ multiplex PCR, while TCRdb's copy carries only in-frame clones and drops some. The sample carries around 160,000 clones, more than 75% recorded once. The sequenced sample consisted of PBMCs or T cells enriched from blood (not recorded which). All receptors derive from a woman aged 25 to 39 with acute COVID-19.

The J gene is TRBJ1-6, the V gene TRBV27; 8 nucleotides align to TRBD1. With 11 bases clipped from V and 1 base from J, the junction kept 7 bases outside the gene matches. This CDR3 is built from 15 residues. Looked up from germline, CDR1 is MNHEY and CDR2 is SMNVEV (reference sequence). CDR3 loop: CAAKQGGSYNSPLHF. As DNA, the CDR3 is TGTGCCGCCAAACAGGGGGGATCCTATAATTCACCCCTCCACTTT.

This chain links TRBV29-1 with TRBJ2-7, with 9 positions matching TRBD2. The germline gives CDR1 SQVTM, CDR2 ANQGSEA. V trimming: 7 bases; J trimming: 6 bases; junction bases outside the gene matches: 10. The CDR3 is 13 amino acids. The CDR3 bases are TGCAGCGCCAGTAGCGGGAGTGGGGTCGAGCAGTACTTC. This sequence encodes CSASSGSGVEQYF.

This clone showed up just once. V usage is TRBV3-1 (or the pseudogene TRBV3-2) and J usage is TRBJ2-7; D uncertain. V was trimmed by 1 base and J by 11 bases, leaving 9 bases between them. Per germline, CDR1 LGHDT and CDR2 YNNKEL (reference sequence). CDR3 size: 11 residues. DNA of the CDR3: TGTGCCAGCAGCCAAGGCCGGGTTAAGTACTTC. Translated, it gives CASSQGRVKYF.

The CDR3 bases are TGTGCCAGCAGCTTAGGTATGGGACTAGCGGGTCGGATTCTTTACGAGCAGTACTTC. Its protein is CASSLGMGLAGRILYEQYF. The rearrangement joins TRBV7-2 to TRBJ2-7, with 12 bases that match TRBD2. CDR1 and CDR2 from the germline V gene are SGHTA and FQGNSA. J was trimmed by 4 bases and V by 1 base; bases with no gene match: 14. The CDR3 runs to 19 residues.

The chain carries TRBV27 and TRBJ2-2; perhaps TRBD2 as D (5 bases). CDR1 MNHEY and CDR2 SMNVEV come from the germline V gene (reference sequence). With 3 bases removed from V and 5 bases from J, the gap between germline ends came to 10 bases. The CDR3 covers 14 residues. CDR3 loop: CASSFRGFTGELFF. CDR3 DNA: TGTGCCAGCAGTTTCCGGGGTTTTACCGGGGAGCTGTTTTTT.

The CDR3 bases are TGTGCCTGGAGTGGGACAGGCCCTCAGCCCCAGCATTTT. Translating gives CAWSGTGPQPQHF. The chain is built from TRBV30 and TRBJ1-5; 7 nucleotides line up with TRBD1. There are 13 residues in the CDR3. Germline CDR1 reads GTSNPN; CDR2 reads SVGIG (reference sequence). J lost 6 bases, V lost 1 base, and 3 bases had no gene match.

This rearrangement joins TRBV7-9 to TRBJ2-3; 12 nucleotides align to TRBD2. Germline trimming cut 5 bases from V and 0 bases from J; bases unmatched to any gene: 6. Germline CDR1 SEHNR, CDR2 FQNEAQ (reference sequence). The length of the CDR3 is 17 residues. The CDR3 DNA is TGTGCCAGCAGCCCAGGACTAGCGGGACTTAGCACAGATACGCAGTATTTT. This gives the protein CASSPGLAGLSTDTQYF.

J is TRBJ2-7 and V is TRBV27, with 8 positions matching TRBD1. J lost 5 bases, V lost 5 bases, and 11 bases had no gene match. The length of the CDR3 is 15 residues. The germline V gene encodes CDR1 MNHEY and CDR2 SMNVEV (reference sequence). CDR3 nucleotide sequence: TGTGCCAGCAGTACCCAGGGGACAGGTTCCCACGAGCAGTACTTC. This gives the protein CASSTQGTGSHEQYF.

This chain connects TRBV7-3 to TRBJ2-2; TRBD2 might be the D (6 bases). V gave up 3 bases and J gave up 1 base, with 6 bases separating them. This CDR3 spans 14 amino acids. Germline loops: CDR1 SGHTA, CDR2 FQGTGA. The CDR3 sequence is CASSFGGNTGELFF. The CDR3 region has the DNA TGTGCCAGCAGCTTCGGGGGGAACACCGGGGAGCTGTTTTTT. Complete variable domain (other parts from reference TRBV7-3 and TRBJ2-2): GAGVSQTPSNKVTEKGKYVELRCDPISGHTALYWYRQSLGQGPEFLIYFQGTGAADDSGLPNDRFFAVRPEGSVSTLKIQRTERGDSAVYLCASSFGGNTGELFFGEGSRLTVL.